A selection of T cell receptor beta chains follows, all from one sample in a study of cytomegalovirus exposure and HLA in healthy donors. Clones were read by immunoSEQ multiplex PCR, and TCRdb kept only the in-frame ones, dropping some. The table includes about 130,000 clones, 75% detected once. Sample: PBMCs. These receptors were obtained from a woman between 45 and 65 years old in good health and CMV-seronegative. CDR3s include the opening cysteine and the closing phenylalanine or tryptophan. D genes are given only for firm matches. A clone size is listed for some rows: how often the clone was seen (once, few, many), or a class if it is expanded.

d_gene: TRBD1; abundance: NA; v_gene: TRBV7-2; j_gene: TRBJ1-3; CDR3nt: TGTGCCAGCAGCTTGACAGGGAGGCACACCATATATTTT; CDR3aa: CASSLTGRHTIYF
d_gene: NA; abundance: NA; v_gene: TRBV21-1; j_gene: TRBJ2-7; CDR3nt: TGTGCCAGCAGCGAACTGGAAGAACTAGCGGTCCAGACAGATTCCTACGAGCAGTACTTC; CDR3aa: CASSELEELAVQTDSYEQYF
d_gene: NA; abundance: few; v_gene: TRBV30; j_gene: TRBJ1-2; CDR3nt: TGTGCCTGGAGTGTGTGGAGCTATGGCTACACCTTC; CDR3aa: CAWSVWSYGYTF
d_gene: TRBD2; abundance: few; v_gene: TRBV11-3; j_gene: TRBJ2-4; CDR3nt: TGTGCCAGCAGCTTAGGCGGGAGCATGGGAGACATTCAGTACTTC; CDR3aa: CASSLGGSMGDIQYF
d_gene: TRBD1; abundance: NA; v_gene: TRBV5-1; j_gene: TRBJ1-1; CDR3nt: TGCGCCAGCAGCTTGCGACAGGGGGGGCGGAACACTGAAGCTTTCTTT; CDR3aa: CASSLRQGGRNTEAFF
d_gene: TRBD2; abundance: NA; v_gene: TRBV18; j_gene: TRBJ2-1; CDR3nt: TGTGCCAGCTCACCACCGAATCTAGCGGGAGTTGAGCAGTTCTTC; CDR3aa: CASSPPNLAGVEQFF
d_gene: TRBD2; abundance: NA; v_gene: TRBV29-1; j_gene: TRBJ2-1; CDR3nt: TGCAGCGTTGAAGGTACTAGCGAAGAGCAGTTCTTC; CDR3aa: CSVEGTSEEQFF
d_gene: NA; abundance: NA; v_gene: TRBV7-2; j_gene: TRBJ2-7; CDR3nt: TGTGCCAGCAGGGTAACCGGTGTCCCAACCTACGAGCAGTACTTC; CDR3aa: CASRVTGVPTYEQYF
d_gene: TRBD1; abundance: NA; v_gene: TRBV7-9; j_gene: TRBJ2-1; CDR3nt: TGTGCCAGCAGCTGGCCCGGGACAGTTATGAATGAGCAGTTCTTC; CDR3aa: CASSWPGTVMNEQFF
d_gene: TRBD1; abundance: NA; v_gene: TRBV28; j_gene: TRBJ2-7; CDR3nt: TGTGCCAGCAGTAATCCGGGACAGACCTACGAGCAGTACTTC; CDR3aa: CASSNPGQTYEQYF
d_gene: NA; abundance: NA; v_gene: TRBV28; j_gene: TRBJ2-1; CDR3nt: TGTGCCAGCAGTACAAGATGGGCGAGCTCCTACAATGAGCAGTTCTTC; CDR3aa: CASSTRWASSYNEQFF
d_gene: TRBD2; abundance: NA; v_gene: TRBV6-6; j_gene: TRBJ2-7; CDR3nt: TGTGCCAGCAGTTCCGGACTAGCGGGCTCCTACGAGCAGTACTTC; CDR3aa: CASSSGLAGSYEQYF
d_gene: TRBD2; abundance: NA; v_gene: TRBV5-4; j_gene: TRBJ2-5; CDR3nt: TGTGCCAGCAGCTTGCGGGAGGGGAAAGAGACCCAGTACTTC; CDR3aa: CASSLREGKETQYF
d_gene: TRBD1; abundance: NA; v_gene: TRBV28; j_gene: TRBJ1-5; CDR3nt: TGTGCCAGCAGTACCCGACAGGGGGATCAGCCCCAGCATTTT; CDR3aa: CASSTRQGDQPQHF
d_gene: NA; abundance: NA; v_gene: TRBV30; j_gene: TRBJ1-2; CDR3nt: TGTGCCTGGAGTATGTCCGAATGGGCTGGCTACACCTTC; CDR3aa: CAWSMSEWAGYTF
d_gene: NA; abundance: NA; v_gene: TRBV7-8; j_gene: TRBJ2-3; CDR3nt: TGTGCCAGCAGCCCACGACTAGGGGAAGATACGCAGTATTTT; CDR3aa: CASSPRLGEDTQYF
d_gene: TRBD1; abundance: few; v_gene: TRBV7-9; j_gene: TRBJ1-1; CDR3nt: TGTTCCAGCAGCTTACAGGGGTTCACTGAAGCTTTCTTT; CDR3aa: CSSSLQGFTEAFF
d_gene: TRBD1; abundance: NA; v_gene: TRBV6-1; j_gene: TRBJ2-5; CDR3nt: TGTGCCGCAGCCAGACAGGGGGGAGAGACCCAGTACTTC; CDR3aa: CAAARQGGETQYF
d_gene: TRBD2; abundance: NA; v_gene: TRBV11-1; j_gene: TRBJ2-7; CDR3nt: TGTGCCAGCAGCTTAGGACTAGCGGGACCTGAGCAGTACTTC; CDR3aa: CASSLGLAGPEQYF
d_gene: TRBD2; abundance: once; v_gene: TRBV30; j_gene: TRBJ2-1; CDR3nt: TGTGCCTGGAGTCCGACTAGCGGGTACAATGAGCAGTTCTTC; CDR3aa: CAWSPTSGYNEQFF
d_gene: NA; abundance: NA; v_gene: TRBV5-1; j_gene: TRBJ2-1; CDR3nt: TGCGCCAGCAGCTTGGTATTAGCGGAATACAATGAGCAGTTCTTC; CDR3aa: CASSLVLAEYNEQFF
d_gene: TRBD1; abundance: NA; v_gene: TRBV19; j_gene: TRBJ2-7; CDR3nt: TGTGCCAGTAGAAAACAGGGGGCCCTCTACGAGCAGTACTTC; CDR3aa: CASRKQGALYEQYF